These T cell receptor beta chains were read from a single sample in a study of T cells in narcolepsy. Sequencing used immunoSEQ multiplex PCR; TCRdb keeps in-frame clones, though not all of them. The table lists approximately 28,000 clones, around 84% of them singletons. Input material: memory (CD45RA-) CD4+ T cells from blood. All receptors derive from a human donor in good health. The CDR3 runs from the conserved cysteine through the conserved F or W. Fields, in order: D gene, J gene, V gene, clone size, CDR3 DNA, CDR3 protein. D genes are given only for firm matches. Clone size is given for some rows only: seen once, a few or many times, or a class if the clone is expanded.

D gene: NA; J gene: TRBJ1-5; V gene: TRBV5-8; clone size: NA; CDR3 DNA: TGTGCCAGCAGCCAGCCGGGCGGGTACCATTTGCCCCAGCATTTT; CDR3 protein: CASSQPGGYHLPQHF
D gene: NA; J gene: TRBJ1-1; V gene: TRBV18; clone size: NA; CDR3 DNA: TGTGCCAGCTCACCACCGGCAGGGAGCATGAACACTGAAGCTTTCTTT; CDR3 protein: CASSPPAGSMNTEAFF
D gene: TRBD2; J gene: TRBJ2-5; V gene: TRBV7-2; clone size: NA; CDR3 DNA: TGTGCCAGCAGCAAAGACATTAGCGGGGGGGCGAGCTTTTTGCAGACCCAGTACTTC; CDR3 protein: CASSKDISGGASFLQTQYF
D gene: NA; J gene: TRBJ1-2; V gene: TRBV5-1; clone size: NA; CDR3 DNA: TGCGCCAGCAGCCCGACCCAAAATAACTATGGCTACACCTTC; CDR3 protein: CASSPTQNNYGYTF
D gene: TRBD1; J gene: TRBJ1-4; V gene: TRBV28; clone size: NA; CDR3 DNA: TGTGCCAGCCGACCCCCGGGACAGGGGGAGGAAAAACTGTTTTTT; CDR3 protein: CASRPPGQGEEKLFF
D gene: TRBD1; J gene: TRBJ2-1; V gene: TRBV9; clone size: NA; CDR3 DNA: TGTGCCAGCAGATCCGGGACAGGGGTCTACAATGAGCAGTTCTTC; CDR3 protein: CASRSGTGVYNEQFF
D gene: NA; J gene: TRBJ2-6; V gene: TRBV30; clone size: NA; CDR3 DNA: TGTGCCTTTCGAAGCTCTGGGGCCAACGTCCTGACTTTC; CDR3 protein: CAFRSSGANVLTF
D gene: TRBD2; J gene: TRBJ2-1; V gene: TRBV5-1; clone size: NA; CDR3 DNA: TGCGCCAGCAGCTCAAGGACTAGCGGGAGTGGGGATGAGCAGTTCTTC; CDR3 protein: CASSSRTSGSGDEQFF
D gene: NA; J gene: TRBJ2-5; V gene: TRBV19; clone size: once; CDR3 DNA: TGTGCCAGTAGTATGGGCGAACTAACGGCCCAGTACTTC; CDR3 protein: CASSMGELTAQYF
D gene: NA; J gene: TRBJ2-7; V gene: TRBV10-3; clone size: NA; CDR3 DNA: TGTGCCATCAGTGGGGGGTACGAGCAGTACTTC; CDR3 protein: CAISGGYEQYF
D gene: TRBD1; J gene: TRBJ2-7; V gene: TRBV28; clone size: NA; CDR3 DNA: TGTGCCAGCAGGAGACGTTCGACAGGGGAGCAGAGGTACGAGCAGTACTTC; CDR3 protein: CASRRRSTGEQRYEQYF
D gene: NA; J gene: TRBJ1-3; V gene: TRBV6-6; clone size: NA; CDR3 DNA: TGTGCCAGTACGACCGACCCTGGAAACACCATATATTTT; CDR3 protein: CASTTDPGNTIYF
D gene: TRBD1; J gene: TRBJ1-2; V gene: TRBV6-6; clone size: NA; CDR3 DNA: TGTGCCAGCAGTGGGACAGGGGGAAACTATGGCTACACCTTC; CDR3 protein: CASSGTGGNYGYTF
D gene: TRBD1; J gene: TRBJ2-7; V gene: TRBV30; clone size: NA; CDR3 DNA: TGTGCCTGGAAACTCCCGGGACAGACCTACGAGCAGTACTTC; CDR3 protein: CAWKLPGQTYEQYF
D gene: NA; J gene: TRBJ1-1; V gene: TRBV29-1; clone size: NA; CDR3 DNA: TGCAGCGTTGGGAACCCACAGGGAACTGAAGCTTTCTTT; CDR3 protein: CSVGNPQGTEAFF
D gene: TRBD1; J gene: TRBJ2-3; V gene: TRBV28; clone size: NA; CDR3 DNA: TGTGCCAGCAATCCGACAGGGAGCACAGATACGCAGTATTTT; CDR3 protein: CASNPTGSTDTQYF
D gene: TRBD1; J gene: TRBJ1-2; V gene: TRBV6-6; clone size: NA; CDR3 DNA: TGTGCCAGCTCTACCCCGACAGGGGTACCCTATGGCTACACCTTC; CDR3 protein: CASSTPTGVPYGYTF
D gene: TRBD1; J gene: TRBJ2-7; V gene: TRBV6-5; clone size: NA; CDR3 DNA: TGTGCCAGCAGTTACCGCCGGACAGGTCGCCCTTACGAGCAGTACTTC; CDR3 protein: CASSYRRTGRPYEQYF
D gene: NA; J gene: TRBJ2-1; V gene: TRBV9; clone size: NA; CDR3 DNA: TGTGCCAGCAGCGTAGACTATCGCCGGGGGGCGGGTAATGAGCAGTTCTTC; CDR3 protein: CASSVDYRRGAGNEQFF
D gene: NA; J gene: TRBJ1-2; V gene: TRBV4-1; clone size: NA; CDR3 DNA: TGCGCCAGCAGCCAAGTCCAAGTGGCCTTGGGGCGCGGCTATGGCTACACCTTC; CDR3 protein: CASSQVQVALGRGYGYTF
D gene: NA; J gene: TRBJ2-3; V gene: TRBV13; clone size: NA; CDR3 DNA: TGTGCCAGCAGCCAACCGCCGGGACCTCAGGAGGATACGCAGTATTTT; CDR3 protein: CASSQPPGPQEDTQYF
D gene: NA; J gene: TRBJ2-2; V gene: TRBV7-2; clone size: NA; CDR3 DNA: TGTGCCAGCAGCTCCTCGGGTCCCGGGGAGCTGTTTTTT; CDR3 protein: CASSSSGPGELFF
D gene: NA; J gene: TRBJ2-1; V gene: TRBV5-1; clone size: NA; CDR3 DNA: TGCGCCAGCAGCTTGGACGTGGACAATGAGCAGTTCTTC; CDR3 protein: CASSLDVDNEQFF
D gene: NA; J gene: TRBJ2-6; V gene: TRBV10-3; clone size: NA; CDR3 DNA: TGTGCCATCAGCCAGGAACTGCAGCAGCATGGGACTGGGGCCAACGTCCTGACTTTC; CDR3 protein: CAISQELQQHGTGANVLTF
D gene: NA; J gene: TRBJ2-3; V gene: TRBV5-6; clone size: NA; CDR3 DNA: TGTGCCAGCAGCTTTGGGACACTCGGGATGGATACGCAGTATTTT; CDR3 protein: CASSFGTLGMDTQYF
D gene: NA; J gene: TRBJ2-5; V gene: TRBV7-6; clone size: NA; CDR3 DNA: TGTGCCAGCAGCCCTTCGGGGGCTCAGACCCAGTACTTC; CDR3 protein: CASSPSGAQTQYF
D gene: TRBD2; J gene: TRBJ2-2; V gene: TRBV28; clone size: NA; CDR3 DNA: TGTGCCAGCAGTTTATGGCCTATTACTAGCGGGAGGCCCGGGGAGCTGTTTTTT; CDR3 protein: CASSLWPITSGRPGELFF
D gene: NA; J gene: TRBJ1-2; V gene: TRBV6-5; clone size: once; CDR3 DNA: TGTGCCAGCAGAAGACAGGCCTCCTATGGCTACACCTTC; CDR3 protein: CASRRQASYGYTF
D gene: NA; J gene: TRBJ1-3; V gene: TRBV29-1; clone size: NA; CDR3 DNA: TGCAGCGTCGGCTTCGGGGCTTCTGGAAACACCATATATTTT; CDR3 protein: CSVGFGASGNTIYF
D gene: NA; J gene: TRBJ2-5; V gene: TRBV9; clone size: NA; CDR3 DNA: TGTGCCAGCAGCGTAAGTGGACAGTTAGAGACCCAGTACTTC; CDR3 protein: CASSVSGQLETQYF
D gene: TRBD2; J gene: TRBJ2-3; V gene: TRBV7-3; clone size: NA; CDR3 DNA: TGTGCCAGCAGCCCCTGGGCTAGCGGGGGCCATACGCAGTATTTT; CDR3 protein: CASSPWASGGHTQYF